The source of this T cell receptor (beta chain) is a study of OX40 agonist ivuxolimab in advanced cancers. Measured with immunoSEQ multiplex PCR; TCRdb has only the in-frame clones, and not every one. The sample yields fewer than 80,000 clones, 80% to 90% seen once. The germline CDR1 and CDR2 sequences are GTSNPN and SVGIG (reference sequence). Deletions cut 7 bases from V and 12 bases from J, with 18 bases between. The CDR3 extends over 11 amino acids. This clonotype originated in an adult with an advanced solid tumor such as melanoma, head and neck, liver or kidney cancer. The chain carries TRBV30 and TRBJ2-5, with D perhaps assigned TRBD1 or TRBD2 (5 bases each). The sequences come from CD4+ or CD8+ T cells sorted from blood, collected in a trial of the OX40 agonist ivuxolimab. CDR3 sequence (DNA): TGTGCCTATTCCTACGGGACCCGCGAGTACTTC. This translates into CAYSYGTREYF.